The 16 T cell receptor beta chains below were found in one sample sequenced in a study of beta chain features in type 1 diabetes. Every isolated RNA sample was fully reverse transcribed, so sequencing captured expressed TCRB transcripts. Profiled with immunoSEQ multiplex PCR; TCRdb holds only in-frame clones, not every one. The repertoire consists of roughly 170,000 clones, with roughly an eighth occurring once and the leading ten covering 0.5% to 0.75%. The sequenced sample consisted of central memory CD4+ T cells from blood. The receptor set was obtained from a young woman in good health.

This clone showed up just a few times. V is TRBV2 and J is TRBJ2-7, with D tentatively TRBD1 (6 bases). The CDR3 contains 11 residues. Germline CDR1 and CDR2: SNHLY and FYNNEI. Trimming removed 7 bases at V and 4 bases at J, with 8 bases between. This CDR3 is CASTQGYEQYF. CDR3 DNA: TGTGCCAGCACCCAGGGGTACGAGCAGTACTTC.

This clone was observed a few times. V and J are TRBV28 and TRBJ1-2, with 7 bases fitting TRBD1. This CDR3 has 15 amino acids. Germline assignment: CDR1 MDHEN and CDR2 SYDVKM. V dropped 5 bases and J dropped 3; count of bases not matched to a gene: 9. The CDR3, as DNA: TGTGCCAGCAGTAAGCCCGGGACAGCAGACTATGGCTACACCTTC. Protein sequence: CASSKPGTADYGYTF.

This clone has more than one count but fewer than ten. This rearrangement joins TRBV27 to TRBJ2-5; D might be TRBD2 (5 bases). The CDR3 covers 15 residues. The V gene's germline CDR1 is MNHEY and CDR2 SMNVEV (reference sequence). V shed 7 bases and J shed 1 base, with 16 bases lying between them. CDR3 sequence reads: CASTLLRLAQETQYF. The CDR3 region has the DNA TGTGCCAGCACCCTCTTACGGCTAGCCCAAGAGACCCAGTACTTC.

This clone was observed a handful of times. The chain joins TRBV5-8 to TRBJ2-5; no reliable D call. Trimming shortened V by 1 base and J by 1 base, and 5 bases separated the two germline ends. Per germline, CDR1 SGHTS and CDR2 YDEGEE. The CDR3 runs to 13 residues. The CDR3 sequence is CASSLHSQETQYF. CDR3 DNA: TGTGCCAGCAGCTTGCACAGCCAAGAGACCCAGTACTTC. Filled out from reference TRBV5-8 and TRBJ2-5, the complete variable domain reads EAGVTQSPTHLIKTRGQQATLRCSPISGHTSVYWYQQALGLGLQFLLWYDEGEERNRGNFPPRFSGRQFPNYSSELNVNALELEDSALYLCASSLHSQETQYFGPGTRLLVL.

The chain carries TRBV20-1 and TRBJ2-1; TRBD2 agrees at 7 bases. V lost 3 bases to trimming and J lost 9 bases; unmatched junction nucleotides: 2. The CDR3 is made up of 11 amino acids. The germline V gene has CDR1 DFQATT and CDR2 SNEGSKA (reference sequence). The CDR3 is CSARRGFEQFF. CDR3 nucleotide sequence: TGCAGTGCTAGGCGGGGGTTTGAGCAGTTCTTC.

This clone was observed at least ten times. The V call is TRBV19, the J call TRBJ2-3; D may be TRBD2 (7 bases). The ends were cut back, 11 bases at V and 6 bases at J, with 18 bases in the middle. This CDR3 is 13 amino acids long. Germline V gives CDR1 LNHDA, CDR2 SQIVND (reference sequence). The CDR3 coding sequence is TGTGCCGGAGGGCGGGGGCTCAGGGATACGCAGTATTTT. This codes for CAGGRGLRDTQYF.

The J gene is TRBJ2-4, the V gene TRBV5-4; 11 bases match TRBD2. The CDR3 runs 17 residues. In germline, CDR1 is SGHNT, CDR2 YYREEE (reference sequence). J was trimmed by 4 bases and V by 1 base; bases with no gene match: 7. CDR3 coding DNA: TGTGCCAGCAGCTTGTCTGGTAGCGGGAGGGGTAAAAACATTCAGTACTTC. Protein: CASSLSGSGRGKNIQYF.

The rearrangement joins TRBV18 to TRBJ1-4; no definite D call. The CDR3 contains 13 residues. The germline gives CDR1 KGHSH, CDR2 LQKENI. Deletions cut 6 bases from V and 3 bases from J, with 8 bases between. CDR3 sequence: CASSPVANEKLFF. As DNA, the CDR3 is TGTGCCAGCTCCCCGGTTGCTAATGAAAAACTGTTTTTT.

V and J are TRBV5-1 and TRBJ2-1, with 9 nucleotides matching TRBD1. This CDR3 has 15 residues. J was trimmed by 6 bases and V by 3 bases; bases with no gene match: 7. The germline V gene encodes CDR1 SGHRS and CDR2 YFSETQ. DNA of the CDR3: TGCGCCAGCAGCTCCAGAGGGACAGGGTCCAATGAGCAGTTCTTC. It specifies CASSSRGTGSNEQFF.

This sequence joins TRBV19 and TRBJ1-5; 12 nucleotides match TRBD1. V shed 8 bases and J 5 bases; nucleotides not matched to a gene: 7. Germline-derived CDR1 and CDR2 are LNHDA and SQIVND (reference sequence). This CDR3 region has 15 residues. CDR3: CASGVGQGADQPQHF. The CDR3 bases are TGTGCCAGTGGTGTGGGACAGGGGGCTGATCAGCCCCAGCATTTT.

This clone was seen only a few times. The chain links TRBV7-9 to TRBJ2-3; D unresolved. The germline V gene has CDR1 SEHNR and CDR2 FQNEAQ (reference sequence). V lost 2 bases to trimming and J lost 0 bases, with 3 bases between them. The CDR3 spans 13 residues. In DNA, the CDR3 is TGTGCCAGCAGCTTACATAGCACAGATACGCAGTATTTT. Protein: CASSLHSTDTQYF.

This clone was picked up a small number of times. The chain joins TRBV6-6 to TRBJ2-3, with 8 bases that match TRBD2. V was clipped by 6 bases and J by 2 bases; unmatched bases: 7. The CDR3 sequence is 15 residues long. Germline-derived CDR1 and CDR2 are MNHNY and SVGAGI (reference sequence). This CDR3 is CASSRLASLTDTQYF. The CDR3 DNA follows: TGTGCCAGCAGCAGACTAGCGAGCCTCACAGATACGCAGTATTTT.

At least ten counts were recorded for this clone. The chain carries TRBV7-9 and TRBJ2-3, with 9 nucleotides matching TRBD1. The length of the CDR3 is 14 residues. V shed 5 bases, J shed 6 bases, and the junction held 6 bases outside the gene matches. Per germline, CDR1 SEHNR and CDR2 FQNEAQ (reference sequence). The DNA for the CDR3 is TGTGCCAGCAGCATGACAGGGGGGTCCGATACGCAGTATTTT. It codes for CASSMTGGSDTQYF.

This clone was observed a handful of times. The genes are TRBV15 and TRBJ2-2; D is uncertain. The CDR3 is 16 residues long. Germline lookup yields CDR1 LNHNV and CDR2 YYDKDF (reference sequence). The V end was cut by 1 base, the J end by 2 bases, with 11 bases between. Here the CDR3 reads CATSRVRQANTGELFF. CDR3 nucleotides: TGTGCCACCAGCAGAGTACGCCAGGCCAACACCGGGGAGCTGTTTTTT.

The rearrangement links TRBV10-3 to TRBJ1-3, with a weak D call TRBD1 (6 bases). This CDR3 is 17 amino acids long. V dropped 2 bases and J dropped 0 bases, with 14 bases sitting between them. From germline, CDR1 is ENHRY and CDR2 SYGVKD. CDR3 amino acids: CAISEPAQGRSGNTIYF. CDR3 coding DNA: TGTGCCATCAGTGAGCCGGCACAGGGCCGCTCTGGAAACACCATATATTTT.

The rearrangement joins TRBV5-1 to TRBJ2-5, with TRBD1 matching over 7 bases. Looked up from germline, CDR1 is SGHRS and CDR2 is YFSETQ. The CDR3 covers 14 residues. J lost 3 bases, V lost 9 bases, and 11 bases had no gene match. The CDR3 spells CATMNPGQKETQYF. The CDR3 DNA reads as TGCGCCACCATGAATCCGGGACAGAAAGAGACCCAGTACTTC. Complete variable domain (other parts from reference TRBV5-1 and TRBJ2-5): KAGVTQTPRYLIKTRGQQVTLSCSPISGHRSVSWYQQTPGQGLQFLFEYFSETQRNKGNFPGRFSGRQFSNSRSEMNVSTLELGDSALYLCATMNPGQKETQYFGPGTRLLVL.